Listed below are T cell receptor beta chains from one sample, sequenced in a study of T cell repertoires in cytomegalovirus infection. MiXCR, applied by TCRdb to the reads, yields one record per CDR3 protein. The repertoire holds over 120,000 distinct CDR3 sequences, with roughly a third as singletons. The antigens of these receptors remain unknown. The specimen comprised CD8+ T cells from cultured PBMCs, sampled from culture after CMV antigen stimulation. The receptors were gathered from a human donor in good health (CMV status not recorded). Some clones in this sample may be carry-over from other donors' samples. Both conserved end residues are part of each CDR3. The D gene is left open where the match is weak. Size tells how often a clone was seen (once, few, many) or the class of an expanded clone, and some rows leave it out.

clone size	V gene	D gene	J gene	CDR3 protein	CDR3 DNA
few	TRBV4-1	NA	TRBJ2-2	CASSHGYSSLELFF	TGCGCCAGCAGCCACGGATACAGCTCCCTTGAGCTGTTTTTT
many	TRBV6-1	TRBD1	TRBJ1-5	CASSPRGQGARQPQHF	TGTGCCAGCAGTCCCCGCGGACAGGGGGCGAGACAGCCCCAGCATTTT
many	TRBV6-1	NA	TRBJ1-3	CASRASGPGNTIYF	TGTGCCAGCAGAGCCTCGGGACCGGGAAACACCATATATTTT
many	TRBV7-2	NA	TRBJ2-3	CASSSQGWDTDTQYF	TGTGCCAGCAGCTCTCAGGGATGGGACACAGATACGCAGTATTTT
NA	TRBV7-9	NA	TRBJ1-5	CASSLWEGEPQHF	TGTGCCAGCAGCTTATGGGAGGGAGAGCCCCAGCATTTT
many	TRBV7-6	NA	TRBJ2-7	CASSLDGEGRIYEQYF	TGTGCCAGCAGCTTAGACGGGGAAGGGAGAATCTACGAGCAGTACTTC
NA	TRBV11-2	NA	TRBJ1-1	CASSLALSENTEAFF	TGTGCCAGCAGCTTAGCTCTATCTGAGAACACTGAAGCTTTCTTT
few	TRBV4-2	NA	TRBJ1-1	CASSQDEGGPNTEAFF	TGTGCCAGCAGCCAAGATGAGGGGGGCCCGAACACTGAAGCTTTCTTT
NA	TRBV27	NA	TRBJ2-1	CASSLVGAGNEQFF	TGTGCCAGCAGTTTAGTGGGGGCTGGCAATGAGCAGTTCTTC
many	TRBV7-2	NA	TRBJ2-3	CASSPPKADTQYF	TGTGCCAGCAGCCCACCTAAAGCAGATACGCAGTATTTT
NA	TRBV27	NA	TRBJ2-7	CASSPGLGSYEQYF	TGTGCCAGCAGTCCGGGTTTGGGCTCCTACGAGCAGTACTTC
NA	TRBV12-3/TRBV12-4	NA	TRBJ2-4	CASSLAVGAKNIQYF	TGTGCCAGCAGTTTAGCGGTGGGAGCCAAAAACATTCAGTACTTC
many	TRBV12-3/TRBV12-4	NA	TRBJ2-1	CASSSLDREQFF	TGTGCCAGCAGTTCCCTGGACCGTGAGCAGTTCTTC